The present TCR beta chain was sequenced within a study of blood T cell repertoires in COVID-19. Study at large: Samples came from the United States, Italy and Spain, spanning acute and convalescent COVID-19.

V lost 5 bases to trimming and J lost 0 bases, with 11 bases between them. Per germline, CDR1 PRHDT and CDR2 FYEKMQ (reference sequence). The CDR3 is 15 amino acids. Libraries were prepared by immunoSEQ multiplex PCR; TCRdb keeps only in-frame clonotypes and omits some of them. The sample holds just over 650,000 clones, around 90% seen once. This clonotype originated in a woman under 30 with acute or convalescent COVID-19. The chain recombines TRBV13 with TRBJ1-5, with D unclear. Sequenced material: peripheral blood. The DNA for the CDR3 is TGTGCCAGCAGCCCAGGCCCAGGTAGCAATCAGCCCCAGCATTTT. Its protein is CASSPGPGSNQPQHF. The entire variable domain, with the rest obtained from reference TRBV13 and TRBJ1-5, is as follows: AAGVIQSPRHLIKEKRETATLKCYPIPRHDTVYWYQQGPGQDPQFLISFYEKMQSDKGSIPDRFSAQQFSDYHSELNMSSLELGDSALYFCASSPGPGSNQPQHFGDGTRLSIL.